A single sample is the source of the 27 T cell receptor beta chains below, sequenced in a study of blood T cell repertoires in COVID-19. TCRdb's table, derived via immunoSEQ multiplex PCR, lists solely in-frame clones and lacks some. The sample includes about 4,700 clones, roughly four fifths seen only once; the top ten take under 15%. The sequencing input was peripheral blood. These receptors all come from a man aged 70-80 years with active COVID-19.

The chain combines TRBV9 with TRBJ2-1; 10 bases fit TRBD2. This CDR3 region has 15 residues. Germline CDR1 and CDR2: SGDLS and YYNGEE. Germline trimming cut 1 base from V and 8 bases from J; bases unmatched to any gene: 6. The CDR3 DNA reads TGTGCCAGCAGCGTAACGAGCGGGGGGGCAGATGAGCAGTTCTTC. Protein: CASSVTSGGADEQFF.

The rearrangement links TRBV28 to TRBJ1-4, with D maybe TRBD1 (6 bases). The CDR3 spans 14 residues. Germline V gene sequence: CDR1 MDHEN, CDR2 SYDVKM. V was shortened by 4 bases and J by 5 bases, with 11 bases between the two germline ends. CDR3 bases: TGTGCCAGCAGTTCGGACAGCCGAAATGAAAAACTGTTTTTT. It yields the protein CASSSDSRNEKLFF.

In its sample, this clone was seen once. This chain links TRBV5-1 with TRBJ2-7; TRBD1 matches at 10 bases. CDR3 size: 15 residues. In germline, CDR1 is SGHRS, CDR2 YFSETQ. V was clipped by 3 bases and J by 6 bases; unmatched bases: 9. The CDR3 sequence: CASSWGQGLESEQYF. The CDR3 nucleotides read TGCGCCAGCAGCTGGGGACAGGGGCTTGAAAGCGAGCAGTACTTC.

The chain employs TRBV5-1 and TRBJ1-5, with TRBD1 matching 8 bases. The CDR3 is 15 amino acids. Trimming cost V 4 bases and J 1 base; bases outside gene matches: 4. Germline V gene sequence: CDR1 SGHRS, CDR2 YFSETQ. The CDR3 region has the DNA TGCGCCAGCAGCCCAAGGACAGGGAGCAATCAGCCCCAGCATTTT. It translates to CASSPRTGSNQPQHF.

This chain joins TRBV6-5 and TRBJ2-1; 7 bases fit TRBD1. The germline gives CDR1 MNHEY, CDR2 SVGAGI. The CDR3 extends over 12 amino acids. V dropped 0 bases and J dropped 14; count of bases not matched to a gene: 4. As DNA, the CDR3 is TGTGCCAGCAGTTACTCAAGGGGGCCGGAGTTCTTC. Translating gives CASSYSRGPEFF.

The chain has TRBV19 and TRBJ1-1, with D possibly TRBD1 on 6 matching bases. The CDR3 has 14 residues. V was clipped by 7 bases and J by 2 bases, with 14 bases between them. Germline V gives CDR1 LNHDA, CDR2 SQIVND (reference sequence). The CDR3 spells CASKRWDTNTEAFF. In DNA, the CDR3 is TGTGCCAGTAAGAGGTGGGACACCAACACTGAAGCTTTCTTT.

The DNA of the CDR3 is TGTGCCAGCAGCCTCCTAGCGGGGGGATACCAAGAGACCCAGTACTTC. The encoded protein is CASSLLAGGYQETQYF. V gene TRBV7-9 combines with J gene TRBJ2-5; 11 bases are shared with TRBD2. CDR1 is SEHNR and CDR2 is FQNEAQ in the germline V gene (reference sequence). The length of the CDR3 is 16 residues. The V gene end was trimmed by 5 bases and the J gene end by 0 bases; junction bases not matched to a gene: 5.

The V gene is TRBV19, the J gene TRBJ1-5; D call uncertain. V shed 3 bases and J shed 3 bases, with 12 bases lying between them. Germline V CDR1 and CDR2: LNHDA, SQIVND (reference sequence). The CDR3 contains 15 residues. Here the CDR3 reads CASSMKITVNQPQHF. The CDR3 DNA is TGTGCCAGTAGTATGAAAATAACGGTCAATCAGCCCCAGCATTTT.

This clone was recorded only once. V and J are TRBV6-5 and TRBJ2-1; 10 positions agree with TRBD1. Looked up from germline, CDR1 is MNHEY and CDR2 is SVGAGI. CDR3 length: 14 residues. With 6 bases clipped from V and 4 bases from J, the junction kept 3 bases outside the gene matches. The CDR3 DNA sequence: TGTGCCAGCAGCGGGACAGGGGAATACAATGAGCAGTTCTTC. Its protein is CASSGTGEYNEQFF.

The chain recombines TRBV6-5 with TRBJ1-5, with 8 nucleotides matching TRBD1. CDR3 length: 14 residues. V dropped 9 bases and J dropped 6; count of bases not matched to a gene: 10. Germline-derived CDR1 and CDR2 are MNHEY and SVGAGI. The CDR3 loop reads CASGEQGGGQPQHF. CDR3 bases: TGTGCCAGTGGGGAACAGGGGGGAGGTCAGCCCCAGCATTTT.

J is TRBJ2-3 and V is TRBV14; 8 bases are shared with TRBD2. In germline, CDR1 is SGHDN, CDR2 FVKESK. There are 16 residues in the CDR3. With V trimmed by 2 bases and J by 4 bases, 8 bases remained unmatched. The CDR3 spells CASSQSIPSGPDTQYF. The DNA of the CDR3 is TGTGCCAGCAGCCAATCTATCCCTAGCGGGCCAGATACGCAGTATTTT.

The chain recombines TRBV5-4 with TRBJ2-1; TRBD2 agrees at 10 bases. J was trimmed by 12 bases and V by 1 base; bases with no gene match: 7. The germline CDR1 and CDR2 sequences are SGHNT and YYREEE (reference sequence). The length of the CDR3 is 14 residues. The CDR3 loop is CASSLPAGGSPQFF. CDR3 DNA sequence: TGTGCCAGCAGCTTGCCAGCGGGGGGGTCCCCGCAGTTCTTC.

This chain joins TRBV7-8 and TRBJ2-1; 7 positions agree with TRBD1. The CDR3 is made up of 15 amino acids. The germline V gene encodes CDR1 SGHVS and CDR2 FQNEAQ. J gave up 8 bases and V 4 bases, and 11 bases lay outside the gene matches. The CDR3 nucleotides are TGTGCCAGCAGCTCCTCACCGGGACAGTTCTATGAGCAGTTCTTC. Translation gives CASSSSPGQFYEQFF.

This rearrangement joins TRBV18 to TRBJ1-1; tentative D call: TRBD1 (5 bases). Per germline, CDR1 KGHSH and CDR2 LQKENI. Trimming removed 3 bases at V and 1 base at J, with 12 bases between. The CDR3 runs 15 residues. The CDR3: CASSPVGEANTEAFF. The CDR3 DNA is TGTGCCAGCTCACCCGTGGGGGAGGCGAACACTGAAGCTTTCTTT.

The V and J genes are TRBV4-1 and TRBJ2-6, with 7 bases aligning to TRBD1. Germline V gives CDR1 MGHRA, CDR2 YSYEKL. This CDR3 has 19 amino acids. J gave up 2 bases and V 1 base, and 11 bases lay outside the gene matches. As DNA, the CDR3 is TGCGCCAGCAGCCAAGCGGGACAGCCATCCTTCGCTGGGGCCAACGTCCTGACTTTC. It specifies CASSQAGQPSFAGANVLTF.

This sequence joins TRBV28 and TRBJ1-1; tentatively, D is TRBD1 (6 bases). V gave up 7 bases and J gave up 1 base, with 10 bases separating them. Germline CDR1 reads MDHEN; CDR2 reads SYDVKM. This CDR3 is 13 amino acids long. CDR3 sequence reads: CASTPDRNTEAFF. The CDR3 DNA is TGTGCCAGCACCCCGGACAGGAACACTGAAGCTTTCTTT.

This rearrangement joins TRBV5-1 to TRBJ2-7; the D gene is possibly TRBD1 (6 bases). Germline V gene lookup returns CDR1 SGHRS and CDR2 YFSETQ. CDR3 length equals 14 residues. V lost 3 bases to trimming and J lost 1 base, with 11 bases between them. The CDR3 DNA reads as TGCGCCAGCAGCTGGAAGACAGGATCCTACGAGCAGTACTTC. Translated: CASSWKTGSYEQYF. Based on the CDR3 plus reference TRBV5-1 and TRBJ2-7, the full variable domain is KAGVTQTPRYLIKTRGQQVTLSCSPISGHRSVSWYQQTPGQGLQFLFEYFSETQRNKGNFPGRFSGRQFSNSRSEMNVSTLELGDSALYLCASSWKTGSYEQYFGPGTRLTVT.

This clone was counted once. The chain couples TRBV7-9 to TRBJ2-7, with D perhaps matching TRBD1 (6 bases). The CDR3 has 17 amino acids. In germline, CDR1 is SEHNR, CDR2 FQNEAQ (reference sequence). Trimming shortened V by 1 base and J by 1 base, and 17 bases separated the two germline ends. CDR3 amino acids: CASSLEEGRGTSYEQYF. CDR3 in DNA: TGTGCCAGCAGCTTAGAGGAAGGCAGGGGCACGTCCTACGAGCAGTACTTC.

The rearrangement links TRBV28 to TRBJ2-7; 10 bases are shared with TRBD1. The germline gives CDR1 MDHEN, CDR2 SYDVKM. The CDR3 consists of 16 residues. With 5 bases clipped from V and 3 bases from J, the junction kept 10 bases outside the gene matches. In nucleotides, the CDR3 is TGTGCCAGCAGTCCAATTCGGACAGGGGGTAACTACGAGCAGTACTTC. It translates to CASSPIRTGGNYEQYF.

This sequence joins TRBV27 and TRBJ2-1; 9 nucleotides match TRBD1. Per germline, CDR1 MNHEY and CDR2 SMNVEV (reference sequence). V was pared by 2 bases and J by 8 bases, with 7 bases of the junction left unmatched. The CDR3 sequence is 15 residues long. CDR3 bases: TGTGCCAGCAGTTTACGCTGGACAGGGGTCCATGAGCAGTTCTTC. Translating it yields CASSLRWTGVHEQFF.

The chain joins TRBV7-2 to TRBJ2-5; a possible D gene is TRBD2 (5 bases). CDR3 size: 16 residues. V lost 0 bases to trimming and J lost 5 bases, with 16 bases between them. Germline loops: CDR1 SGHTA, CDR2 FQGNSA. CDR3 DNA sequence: TGTGCCAGCAGCTTAGCCCCGGCTAGGCCGGGGGAGACCCAGTACTTC. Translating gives CASSLAPARPGETQYF.

The CDR3: CASSQTSGLGEQFF. Here the CDR3 DNA reads TGTGCCAGCAGCCAGACTAGCGGGTTGGGTGAGCAGTTCTTC. V and J are TRBV11-3 and TRBJ2-1; 10 bases fit TRBD2. V trimming: 5 bases; J trimming: 9 bases; junction bases outside the gene matches: 7. The CDR3 is made up of 14 amino acids. CDR1 is SGHNT and CDR2 is YENEEA in the germline V gene.

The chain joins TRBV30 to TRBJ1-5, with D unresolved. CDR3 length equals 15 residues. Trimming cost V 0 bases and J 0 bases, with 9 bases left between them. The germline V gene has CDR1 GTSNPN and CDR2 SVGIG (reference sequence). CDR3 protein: CAWSVGQSSNQPQHF. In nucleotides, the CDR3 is TGTGCCTGGAGTGTTGGGCAATCTAGCAATCAGCCCCAGCATTTT.

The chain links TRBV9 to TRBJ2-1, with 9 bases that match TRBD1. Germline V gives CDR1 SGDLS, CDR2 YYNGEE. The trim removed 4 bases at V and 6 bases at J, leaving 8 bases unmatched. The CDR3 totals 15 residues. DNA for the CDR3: TGTGCCAGCAGCCCAGTGGACAGGGGCGTCAATGAGCAGTTCTTC. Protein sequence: CASSPVDRGVNEQFF.

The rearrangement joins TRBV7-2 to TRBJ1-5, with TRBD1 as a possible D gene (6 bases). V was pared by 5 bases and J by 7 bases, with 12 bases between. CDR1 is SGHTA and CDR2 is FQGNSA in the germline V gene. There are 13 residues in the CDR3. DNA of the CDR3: TGTGCCAGCAGCCCACAGGGAGACCAGCCCCAGCATTTT. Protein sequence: CASSPQGDQPQHF.

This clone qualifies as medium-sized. CDR3 amino acids: CASSEYGRVNEQYF. The CDR3, as DNA: TGTGCCAGCAGTGAATACGGCAGGGTGAACGAGCAGTACTTC. The chain uses TRBV25-1 and TRBJ2-7; possible D gene TRBD1, 5 bases. Trimming took 0 bases from V and 5 from J, leaving 11 bases between them. The length of the CDR3 is 14 residues. Germline-derived CDR1 and CDR2 are MGHDK and SYGVNS.

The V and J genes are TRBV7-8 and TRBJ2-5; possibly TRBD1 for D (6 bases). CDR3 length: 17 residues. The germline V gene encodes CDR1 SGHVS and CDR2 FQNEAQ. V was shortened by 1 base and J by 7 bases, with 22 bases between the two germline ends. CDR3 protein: CASSLVRWGRMMGTQYF. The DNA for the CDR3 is TGTGCCAGCAGCTTAGTTCGCTGGGGGCGCATGATGGGGACCCAGTACTTC. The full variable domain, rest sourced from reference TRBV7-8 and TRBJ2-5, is GAGVSQSPRYKVAKRGQDVALRCDPISGHVSLFWYQQALGQGPEFLTYFQNEAQLDKSGLPSDRFFAERPEGSVSTLKIQRTQQEDSAVYLCASSLVRWGRMMGTQYFGPGTRLLVL.